This T cell receptor (beta chain) was documented in a study of cytomegalovirus exposure and HLA in healthy donors (dated by TCRdb to about 2017). With regard to the full study: An earlier analysis of several hundred of the donors reported roughly 300 Gb of sequence data and around 110 million unique TCR beta sequences obtained from about 200 million T cells. In the later analysis, no new phenotypic data were used to find candidate immune exposures; instead, reliance was placed on TCR beta sequences and their occurrence across donors. In a later genetic analysis, genome-wide SNP genotypes for about three fifths of the 666 donors were used, and that subset was treated as a discovery cohort. In an earlier analysis of roughly 540 of the donors, high-throughput TCR beta sequencing was used to judge whether each TCR beta V gene segment behaved as functional or pseudogenic. About 5 DR-DQ haplotypes were handled as single units for association and clustering, since linkage in the cohort was strong. Donor age, sex, ethnicity and CMV serostatus were compiled together with the repertoire data. Class I and class II HLA loci were covered by the typing at four-digit resolution. A later analysis re-analyzed previously published TCR beta repertoires from 666 donors and added high-resolution HLA genotyping to study TCR occurrence patterns. Along with the roughly 700-subject first cohort, a separate validation cohort of 120 different subjects was used. High-throughput TCR immunosequencing, statistical association of individual TCRs with disease status, and machine learning were combined to predict cytomegalovirus infection status. Among the roughly 410 genotyped donors, around 81% belonged to the genetic ancestry cluster associated with self-reported Caucasian donors. The study aimed to test whether signatures of past pathogen exposure could be identified by cataloging public T cell receptors. The number of donors typed differed by locus, with roughly 629-640 for A, B, C, DRB1 and DQB1, more than 500 for DQA1, about 610 for DPA1, and roughly 450 for DPB1. The study used immunosequencing to profile the T cell repertoires of several hundred subjects and linked those repertoires to cytomegalovirus serostatus. Every repertoire in the discovery cohort had been generated on one and the same sequencing platform. On average, about 240,000 unique TCR beta nucleotide sequences were sequenced per donor among 398 genotyped donors of the cohort, with 15% to 20% of those sequences being non-productive. Roughly 300 gigabases of sequencing data and 70 million to 100 million unique TCR sequences were included in an early release covering several hundred HLA-typed donors.

What the research found in general, with its limitations: Roughly 17 rarely observed V segments, including chromosome 9 orphons, were excluded from the earlier analysis of approximately 500 of the donors because counts were too low. Immune exposure information for the cohort was limited to CMV serostatus. According to a later genetic analysis, donors in an Asian-associated ancestry cluster had fewer N-insertions in productive TCRs than the approximately 700-donor mean. Most TCR sequences were seen in very few donors, while some public TCRs were found in many individuals. Because the 87-base-pair reads could not distinguish some IMGT-functional V segments, including TRBV6-2 and TRBV6-3, those segments were excluded. According to a later analysis, parvovirus B19, influenza, CMV and Epstein-Barr virus appeared linked to several top co-occurrence clusters. In an earlier analysis of more than 450 of the donors, most TCR beta V segments were observed in productive rearrangements about 90% or about 30% of the time, broadly matching IMGT annotations. A further reported finding was that TCR beta sequences accurately predicted the HLA-A and HLA-B alleles for most subjects in the first cohort. The study listed 164 TCR beta chains as associated with cytomegalovirus. The classifier was reported to diagnose cytomegalovirus status with high specificity and sensitivity in both the original cohort and the validation cohort. A later analysis found that TCR association rates varied across HLA loci, with DRB1 alleles showing the most associated TCRs and HLA-C alleles the fewest. It was suggested by the authors that the approach could potentially be generalized to other disease states and immunological phenotypes. In a later analysis, HLA-associated TCR beta chains were found to be more clonally expanded and to have lower generation probabilities than equally common non-associated chains. A cluster of highly shared sequence variants was judged likely to represent a technical artifact of the sequencing pipeline. This cohort had only TCR beta chains sequenced, and the lack of alpha or paired-chain data limited which features could be detected. When HLA alleles, especially DR and DQ, strongly co-occurred, attributing TCR associations to individual alleles was difficult. V-gene and J-gene trimming of TCR beta chains was associated with a missense DCLRE1C variant in a later genetic analysis, and the association was replicated in an independent cohort. Linkage disequilibrium might explain the correlated functional status among segregating V segments, but an unknown experimental factor could not be ruled out. Because some donors lacked HLA typing at each locus, the association tests relied only on the typed subset. In vitro tests confirmed that a few of the cytomegalovirus-associated TCR beta chains recognize cytomegalovirus antigens. Presence/absence analyses assumed roughly uniform sequencing depth across donors, an assumption that may not hold. A later analysis associated 16,951 TCR beta sequences with specific HLA alleles at a false discovery rate of 0.05. According to a later analysis, most CMV-associated TCR beta chains appeared to be HLA-restricted, and the HLA associations seemed to be driven largely by CMV exposure.

The cohort was made up of 650 to 700 healthy bone marrow donors. All cohort members were sampled while nominally healthy, although unrecorded immune exposures were likely present. The donor tested CMV seropositive, placing the donor among the 290 or so seropositive members of the cohort. A peripheral blood sample was provided by each donor, and peripheral blood mononuclear cells were used for TCR beta sequencing. Genomic DNA was extracted from the blood cell samples with the Qiagen DNeasy Blood Extraction Kit. Library construction relied on the immunoSEQ multiplex PCR assay. For the multiplex PCR, a mixture combining 60 forward primers for TCR Vbeta segments and 13 reverse primers for TCR Jbeta segments was used. A multiplex PCR assay on genomic DNA amplified the CDR3 region of rearranged TCR beta genes. Amplified TCR beta libraries were sequenced as 87-base-pair reads on the Illumina HiSeq System. Concerning the study's data processing: In a later analysis, 70 million to 95 million unique TCR beta chains were counted across the 500 to 850 repertoires, and roughly 11 million of these chains were shared by at least two donors. To remove PCR and sequencing errors, raw reads were error-corrected and collapsed into unique sequences using a nearest-neighbor algorithm that merged closely related sequences. To assign V, D and J gene segments, CDR3 sequences were aligned to IMGT reference sequences. For a sequence to be retained, a match of at least six nucleotides to both a V gene segment and a J gene segment was required. Rearrangements were classified as productive when the CDR3 lacked stop codons and remained in frame with V and J, and all other rearrangements were classified as non-productive. CDR3 was defined according to IMGT convention as the region running from the second conserved V-encoded cysteine to the conserved J-encoded phenylalanine. The earlier analysis of some 550 of the donors excluded any sequence lacking an unambiguous match to a single V gene segment. In an earlier analysis of 450 to 700 of the donors, V segments were called functional above 56.7% productive rearrangements and were called segregating when the between-donor standard deviation exceeded 5%. To diagnose cytomegalovirus status from the catalog of TCR beta chain sequences, a statistical classification framework was built. A later analysis assigned V and J genes by comparing TCR nucleotide sequences with IMGT/GENE-DB human TR gene sequences. The TCRdist pipeline was used in a later analysis to assign CDR3 sequences and most-parsimonious VDJ recombination scenarios. In a later analysis, each TCR beta chain was defined by its CDR3 amino acid sequence together with its V-gene family, and reads lacking a unique V-gene family were excluded. To address suspected cross-contamination and a sequencing artifact, a later analysis removed under 600 highly shared, low-generation-probability nucleotide sequences. For each public chain, a later analysis derived a clonal expansion index from normalized ranks of inferred template counts within each repertoire. A later analysis computed generation probabilities with a VDJ recombination model fitted to out-of-frame rearrangements, and checked the results against IGoR. A later analysis scored TCR-TCR, TCR-HLA and TCR-CMV co-occurrence with hypergeometric tests, applying a repertoire-size bias correction to TCR pairs. False discovery rates were estimated in a later analysis by permuting HLA or CMV assignments 20 times. In a later analysis, co-occurring TCRs were grouped using DBSCAN, and TCRdist sequence similarity was added for clustering within HLA-allele-positive subsets. Co-occurrence clustering excluded repertoires with fewer than 30,000 or more than 120,000 public chains, plus five with anomalous nucleotide sharing. The table comes from immuneACCESS by way of TCRdb, which keeps in-frame sequences with V and J called. Part of the clones is missing from these tables; in studies checked, under half for an unresolved V gene and the rest for unknown reasons. The V and J calls and clone size come from that table; D and trimming were worked out from the DNA. Present in this sample are about 140,000 clones, 80% of which were seen just once. Clones ranked in the top ten supply about 6.8% of the sample.

This clone is medium-sized (0.01 to 0.1%) in its sample. There is no known antigen for this receptor. Base-call qualities are not available, and no considerably larger clone is one nucleotide away. A distance of 8 bases separates the germline ends of V and J, which lose 5 bases and 3 bases respectively. From the cysteine up to the phenylalanine, the CDR3 has a length of 12 residues. Only the CDR3 DNA stays, 36 bases, in frame from base 1. According to the germline V gene (reference sequence), CDR1 reads LNHDA and CDR2 reads SQIVND. This chain is built from TRBV19 and TRBJ2-7; the D gene assignment is ambiguous. The clonotype was recovered from a man aged 35-49 years in good health and CMV-seropositive. Material for sequencing was PBMCs. The CDR3: CASSRGHYEQYF. The nucleotide sequence is TGTGCCAGTAGTCGTGGCCACTACGAGCAGTACTTC.